These 24 T cell receptor beta chains came from one sample sequenced in a study of cytotoxic CD8 clonotypes in ibrutinib-treated CLL. The repertoire was sequenced with immunoSEQ multiplex PCR; TCRdb's copy has only in-frame clones and lacks some. The sample shows 130,000 to 150,000 clones, approximately 90% of them seen only once. The source was PBMCs, collected after 12 months of ibrutinib treatment. The receptors were sampled from a human donor with chronic lymphocytic leukemia.

The chain couples TRBV7-3 to TRBJ2-2; 10 bases agree with TRBD1. The CDR3 totals 15 residues. Germline assignment: CDR1 SGHTA and CDR2 FQGTGA. The V gene end was trimmed by 4 bases and the J gene end by 6 bases; junction bases not matched to a gene: 5. CDR3 nucleotides: TGTGCCAGCAGCTCGGGACAGGGGAGGCCCGGGGAGCTGTTTTTT. Protein: CASSSGQGRPGELFF.

This rearrangement joins TRBV4-1 to TRBJ1-1, with no clear D. CDR3 length equals 13 residues. V lost 7 bases to trimming and J lost 3 bases, with 12 bases between them. Germline CDR1 is MGHRA and CDR2 is YSYEKL. The CDR3 DNA reads TGCGCCAGCACGCCGGCCGGGGACACTGAAGCTTTCTTT. Translating gives CASTPAGDTEAFF.

The V call is TRBV7-3, the J call TRBJ2-1; 10 bases are a match to TRBD2. CDR1 and CDR2 from the germline V gene are SGHTA and FQGTGA. This CDR3 spans 17 amino acids. V trimming: 2 bases; J trimming: 6 bases; junction bases outside the gene matches: 10. CDR3 region: CASSLVPASGRGNEQFF. The DNA for the CDR3 is TGTGCCAGCAGCTTAGTCCCCGCTAGCGGGAGAGGCAATGAGCAGTTCTTC.

The chain uses TRBV7-8 and TRBJ2-3; D remains unclear. With 3 bases removed from V and 4 bases from J, the gap between germline ends came to 5 bases. The CDR3 totals 12 residues. Germline V lookup: CDR1 SGHVS, CDR2 FQNEAQ. Written as DNA, the CDR3 is TGTGCCAGCAGCTTTGGTCCAGATACGCAGTATTTT. Its translation is CASSFGPDTQYF.

The rearrangement links TRBV14 to TRBJ2-2; D is possibly TRBD2 (6 bases). The CDR3 extends over 19 amino acids. Looked up from germline, CDR1 is SGHDN and CDR2 is FVKESK. The V end lost 5 bases, the J end lost 2 bases, and 24 bases lay between the germline ends. In DNA form, the CDR3 reads TGTGCCAGCAGCTCCCGGGTCCGGAGCATAGCGGAAAACACCGGGGAGCTGTTTTTT. Its protein is CASSSRVRSIAENTGELFF.

This clone was counted a few times. The chain is built from TRBV7-9 and TRBJ1-5; TRBD1 agrees at 8 bases. This CDR3 region has 15 residues. J lost 5 bases, V lost 5 bases, and 8 bases had no gene match. Looked up from germline, CDR1 is SEHNR and CDR2 is FQNEAQ (reference sequence). The CDR3 is CASSELGQEDQPQHF. In nucleotides, the CDR3 is TGTGCCAGCAGCGAGCTGGGACAGGAGGATCAGCCCCAGCATTTT.

This sequence joins TRBV5-8 and TRBJ1-2, with D possibly being TRBD1 (6 bases). The germline CDR1 and CDR2 sequences are SGHTS and YDEGEE. CDR3 size: 11 residues. V was shortened by 10 bases and J by 2 bases, with 9 bases between the two germline ends. The CDR3 reads CAGQFNYGYTF. The CDR3 nucleotides are TGTGCCGGACAGTTCAACTATGGCTACACCTTC. The variable domain in full, with the rest retrieved from reference TRBV5-8 and TRBJ1-2, is EAGVTQSPTHLIKTRGQQATLRCSPISGHTSVYWYQQALGLGLQFLLWYDEGEERNRGNFPPRFSGRQFPNYSSELNVNALELEDSALYLCAGQFNYGYTFGSGTRLTVV.

The chain carries TRBV2 and TRBJ2-5, with 7 bases lining up with TRBD1. The CDR3 sequence is 12 residues long. The V and J ends lost 7 bases and 5 bases, in that order; junction bases with no gene match: 4. Germline CDR1 SNHLY, CDR2 FYNNEI. CDR3 in amino acids: CASNPGQETQYF. The CDR3, as DNA: TGTGCCAGCAACCCGGGACAGGAGACCCAGTACTTC. Variable domain in full (rest from reference TRBV2 and TRBJ2-5): EPEVTQTPSHQVTQMGQEVILRCVPISNHLYFYWYRQILGQKVEFLVSFYNNEISEKSEIFDDQFSVERPDGSNFTLKIRSTKLEDSAMYFCASNPGQETQYFGPGTRLLVL.

This chain uses TRBV9 with TRBJ1-1; D is ambiguous. CDR3 length equals 15 residues. Germline assignment: CDR1 SGDLS and CDR2 YYNGEE. The V end was cut by 6 bases, the J end by 3 bases, with 18 bases between. CDR3 nucleotides: TGTGCCAGCATCTGGAGACGAGGGCGGGACACTGAAGCTTTCTTT. As protein: CASIWRRGRDTEAFF.

This clone has just one count. The rearrangement uses TRBV28 and TRBJ2-7, with D possibly being TRBD1 (5 bases). The CDR3 contains 18 residues. The V end was cut by 4 bases, the J end by 0 bases, with 22 bases between. Germline V gene sequence: CDR1 MDHEN, CDR2 SYDVKM. The DNA of the CDR3 is TGTGCCAGCAGTTATCCCCATCCTGCCAGGGTTACCTCCTACGAGCAGTACTTC. It is translated as CASSYPHPARVTSYEQYF. The full variable domain, with the rest looked up from reference TRBV28 and TRBJ2-7, is DVKVTQSSRYLVKRTGEKVFLECVQDMDHENMFWYRQDPGLGLRLIYFSYDVKMKEKGDIPEGYSVSREKKERFSLILESASTNQTSMYLCASSYPHPARVTSYEQYFGPGTRLTVT.

The chain combines TRBV5-4 with TRBJ1-1; D is unclear. The V end lost 0 bases, the J end lost 1 base, and 4 bases lay between the germline ends. The CDR3 runs 13 residues. CDR1 and CDR2 from the germline V gene are SGHNT and YYREEE (reference sequence). CDR3 DNA sequence: TGTGCCAGCAGCTTGGAAGAGAACACTGAAGCTTTCTTT. Translating gives CASSLEENTEAFF.

V is TRBV7-8 and J is TRBJ2-1, with no clear D. The CDR3 spans 11 residues. Trimming cost V 4 bases and J 8 bases, with 6 bases left between them. Germline CDR1 SGHVS, CDR2 FQNEAQ. The CDR3 sequence: CASSSVYEQFF. DNA for the CDR3: TGTGCCAGCAGCTCCGTATATGAGCAGTTCTTC.

This sequence joins TRBV28 and TRBJ2-3, with D possibly being TRBD2 (6 bases). The V end lost 6 bases, the J end lost 2 bases, and 6 bases lay between the germline ends. The CDR3 runs 12 residues. The germline gives CDR1 MDHEN, CDR2 SYDVKM. CDR3: CASRGLTDTQYF. As DNA, the CDR3 is TGTGCCAGCAGGGGACTCACAGATACGCAGTATTTT.

This chain links TRBV7-2 with TRBJ2-1; 7 bases match TRBD2. Per germline, CDR1 SGHTA and CDR2 FQGNSA. Trimming cost V 7 bases and J 0 bases; bases outside gene matches: 6. The CDR3 contains 15 residues. For the CDR3, the DNA is TGTGCCAGCACCCTAGCGGTCAGCTCCTACAATGAGCAGTTCTTC. This gives the protein CASTLAVSSYNEQFF.

The chain combines TRBV5-5 with TRBJ2-7; the D gene is possibly TRBD2 (5 bases). The CDR3 runs to 13 residues. Looked up from germline, CDR1 is SGHKS and CDR2 is YYEKEE (reference sequence). The CDR3 nucleotides read TGTGCAGCGGCCCCCGCCTGGGACTACGAGCAGTACTTC. Translation gives CAAAPAWDYEQYF.

This sequence joins TRBV7-9 and TRBJ1-1; TRBD1 might be the D (5 bases). CDR3 length: 14 amino acids. Germline assignment: CDR1 SEHNR and CDR2 FQNEAQ (reference sequence). Trimming took off 2 bases at V and 4 bases at J, with 11 bases between the two ends. The CDR3 nucleotides are TGTGCCAGCAGCTTATCGTCGGGGGGCACTGAAGCTTTCTTT. Translated, it gives CASSLSSGGTEAFF.

This clone was observed once. V and J are TRBV11-2 and TRBJ2-5; 7 bases fit TRBD2. The CDR3 loop spans 16 amino acids. Germline loops: CDR1 SGHAT, CDR2 FQNNGV. J lost 2 bases, V lost 5 bases, and 11 bases had no gene match. CDR3 in amino acids: CASSVRLGLEQETQYF. CDR3 in DNA: TGTGCCAGCAGCGTACGCCTCGGACTAGAGCAAGAGACCCAGTACTTC.

The J gene is TRBJ1-4, the V gene TRBV20-1; D not resolved. This CDR3 contains 10 residues. The V end was cut by 5 bases, the J end by 12 bases, with 10 bases between. Germline loops: CDR1 DFQATT, CDR2 SNEGSKA (reference sequence). CDR3 nucleotide sequence: TGCAGTGCTGCCCTGACTGAACTGTTTTTT. This translates into CSAALTELFF.

The chain is built from TRBV6-1 and TRBJ2-7; D call uncertain. The CDR3 length is 11 residues. Trimming took off 2 bases at V and 4 bases at J, with 3 bases between the two ends. The V gene's germline CDR1 is MNHNS and CDR2 SASEGT. CDR3 sequence reads: CASSEHYEQYF. The CDR3, as DNA: TGTGCCAGCAGTGAACATTACGAGCAGTACTTC.

The chain couples TRBV10-3 to TRBJ2-7, with D tentatively TRBD1 (6 bases). The CDR3 is made up of 14 amino acids. The ends were cut back, 6 bases at V and 7 bases at J, with 19 bases in the middle. Germline CDR1 reads ENHRY; CDR2 reads SYGVKD. Here the CDR3 DNA reads TGTGCCATCAGCCGGGACACTGACCTGGGGGAGCAGTACTTC. Amino acid sequence: CAISRDTDLGEQYF.

The rearrangement joins TRBV29-1 to TRBJ2-3; 11 bases align to TRBD2. The CDR3 spans 18 residues. J was trimmed by 3 bases and V by 5 bases; bases with no gene match: 16. The germline V gene has CDR1 SQVTM and CDR2 ANQGSEA. The CDR3 region is CSVTGGTSGRVSTDTQYF. The CDR3 DNA sequence: TGCAGCGTTACAGGTGGGACTAGCGGAAGAGTATCTACAGATACGCAGTATTTT.

This sequence joins TRBV7-3 and TRBJ2-3, with 7 nucleotides matching TRBD2. The length of the CDR3 is 17 residues. CDR1 and CDR2 from the germline V gene are SGHTA and FQGTGA. With V trimmed by 1 base and J by 6 bases, 13 bases remained unmatched. The CDR3 protein is CASSLMAGASTGDTQYF. The CDR3 DNA reads TGTGCCAGCAGCTTAATGGCGGGAGCAAGTACGGGGGATACGCAGTATTTT.

V and J are TRBV15 and TRBJ1-5; maybe TRBD1 (6 bases). CDR1 and CDR2 from the germline V gene are LNHNV and YYDKDF (reference sequence). V was shortened by 5 bases and J by 2 bases, with 13 bases between the two germline ends. This CDR3 contains 15 residues. In DNA form, the CDR3 reads TGTGCCACCAGCGGAGTACAGGGCGGCAATCAGCCCCAGCATTTT. Translated, it gives CATSGVQGGNQPQHF. Together with reference TRBV15 and TRBJ1-5, the CDR3 gives the full variable domain: DAMVIQNPRYQVTQFGKPVTLSCSQTLNHNVMYWYQQKSSQAPKLLFHYYDKDFNNEADTPDNFQSRRPNTSFCFLDIRSPGLGDTAMYLCATSGVQGGNQPQHFGDGTRLSIL.

This rearrangement joins TRBV20-1 to TRBJ1-1; D uncertain. This CDR3 contains 11 residues. V was pared by 2 bases and J by 3 bases, with 4 bases between. CDR1 and CDR2 from the germline V gene are DFQATT and SNEGSKA (reference sequence). The DNA of the CDR3 is TGCAGTGCTAGACGTGACACTGAAGCTTTCTTT. Its protein product is CSARRDTEAFF.